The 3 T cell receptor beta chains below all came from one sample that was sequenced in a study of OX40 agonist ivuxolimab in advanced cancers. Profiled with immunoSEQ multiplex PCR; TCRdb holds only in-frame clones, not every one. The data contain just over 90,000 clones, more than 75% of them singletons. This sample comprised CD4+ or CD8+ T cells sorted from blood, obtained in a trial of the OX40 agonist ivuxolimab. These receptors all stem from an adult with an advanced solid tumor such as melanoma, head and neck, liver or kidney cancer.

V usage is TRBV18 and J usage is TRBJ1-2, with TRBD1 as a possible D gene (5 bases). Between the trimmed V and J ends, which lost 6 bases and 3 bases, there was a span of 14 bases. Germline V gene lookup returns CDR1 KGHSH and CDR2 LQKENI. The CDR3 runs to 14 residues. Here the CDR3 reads CASSPGVGDYGYTF. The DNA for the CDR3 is TGTGCCAGCTCGCCGGGGGTCGGGGACTATGGCTACACCTTC.

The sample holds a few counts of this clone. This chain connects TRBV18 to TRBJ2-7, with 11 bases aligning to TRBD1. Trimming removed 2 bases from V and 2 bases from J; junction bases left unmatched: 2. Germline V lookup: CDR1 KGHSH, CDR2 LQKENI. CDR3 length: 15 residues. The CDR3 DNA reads TGTGCCAGCTCACCATCGGGACAGGGGGCCTACGAGCAGTACTTC. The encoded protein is CASSPSGQGAYEQYF.

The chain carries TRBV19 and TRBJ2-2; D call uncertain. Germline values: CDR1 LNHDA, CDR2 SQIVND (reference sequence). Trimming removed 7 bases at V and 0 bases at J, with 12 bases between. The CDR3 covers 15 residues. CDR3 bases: TGTGCCAGTAACGTTGGGGTAGCGAACACCGGGGAGCTGTTTTTT. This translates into CASNVGVANTGELFF.